The next 13 T cell receptor beta chains were all read from a single sample in a study of blood T cell repertoires in COVID-19. Only in-frame clones appear in the TCRdb table, and some are missing; sequencing was by immunoSEQ multiplex PCR. The sample has 250,000 to 300,000 clones, about 86% seen once. Sequencing input: peripheral blood. All receptors come from a woman between 70 and 85 years old with COVID-19, enrolled during active disease.

This sequence joins TRBV5-6 and TRBJ1-6, with unresolved D. Germline-derived CDR1 and CDR2 are SGHDT and YYEEEE. Trimming shortened V by 0 bases and J by 0 bases, and 10 bases separated the two germline ends. This CDR3 region has 17 residues. CDR3 coding DNA: TGTGCCAGCAGCTTGGTCAGACAAAGCTCCTATAATTCACCCCTCCACTTT. The encoded protein is CASSLVRQSSYNSPLHF.

The rearrangement uses TRBV3-1 (or the pseudogene TRBV3-2) and TRBJ1-3, with 8 bases that match TRBD1. Germline V gene lookup returns CDR1 LGHDT and CDR2 YNNKEL (reference sequence). The length of the CDR3 is 15 residues. V shed 1 base and J 8 bases; nucleotides not matched to a gene: 7. This CDR3 is CASSQGAGGADTIYF. In nucleotides, the CDR3 is TGTGCCAGCAGCCAAGGTGCAGGGGGCGCGGACACCATATATTTT.

J is TRBJ2-7 and V is TRBV5-1, with no clear D. The germline V and J ends were trimmed by 0 bases and 6 bases, with 10 bases remaining between them. CDR3 length equals 13 residues. Germline V gene lookup returns CDR1 SGHRS and CDR2 YFSETQ. The CDR3 DNA reads as TGCGCCAGCAGCTTGGAACTCCGAAGCGAGCAGTACTTC. Translation gives CASSLELRSEQYF.

The chain couples TRBV9 to TRBJ1-1; 10 bases agree with TRBD1. The CDR3 has 14 amino acids. Unmatched junction bases numbered 8, after V lost 0 bases and J lost 12 bases. Germline V CDR1 and CDR2: SGDLS, YYNGEE. CDR3: CASSVDAGDRGTFF. CDR3 DNA: TGTGCCAGCAGCGTAGACGCGGGGGACAGGGGAACTTTCTTT.

V is TRBV10-3 and J is TRBJ1-6; perhaps TRBD1 as D (5 bases). CDR3 length: 15 amino acids. Trimming took 10 bases from V and 5 from J, leaving 18 bases between them. The germline V gene encodes CDR1 ENHRY and CDR2 SYGVKD. As DNA, the CDR3 is TGTGCCACCCTACACGGGGGTTACGATAATTCACCCCTCCACTTT. It codes for CATLHGGYDNSPLHF.

The chain joins TRBV29-1 to TRBJ1-2; 7 nucleotides match TRBD1. This CDR3 comprises 19 residues. After removal of 4 bases from V and 0 bases from J, the junction contained 20 bases not matched to a gene. Looked up from germline, CDR1 is SQVTM and CDR2 is ANQGSEA. The CDR3 here is CSVGGWSLGQPTPNYGYTF. The CDR3 coding sequence is TGCAGCGTTGGGGGCTGGTCTTTGGGACAGCCTACCCCTAACTATGGCTACACCTTC.

This clone has a handful of counts. This chain uses TRBV10-3 with TRBJ2-3, with a weak D call TRBD2 (7 bases). Trimming took 10 bases from V and 3 from J, leaving 17 bases between them. This CDR3 spans 14 amino acids. Germline V gene data show CDR1 as ENHRY and CDR2 as SYGVKD. The CDR3 loop reads CATLGGAVTDTQYF. The CDR3 DNA reads TGTGCCACCTTGGGGGGGGCAGTAACAGATACGCAGTATTTT.

J is TRBJ2-5 and V is TRBV10-1; TRBD1 matches at 7 bases. Germline CDR1 reads WNHNN; CDR2 reads SYGVQD (reference sequence). The CDR3 loop spans 16 amino acids. The V gene end was trimmed by 0 bases and the J gene end by 3 bases; junction bases not matched to a gene: 7. The CDR3, as DNA: TGCGCCAGCAGTGAGTCAAAGAACAGGGGAGAAGAGACCCAGTACTTC. Amino acid sequence: CASSESKNRGEETQYF.

CDR3: CASSNTGTGPIQYF. CDR3 nucleotide sequence: TGTGCCAGTAGCAATACCGGGACAGGGCCCATTCAGTACTTC. The genes are TRBV19 and TRBJ2-4, with 9 bases that match TRBD1. The CDR3 runs 14 residues. Germline lookup yields CDR1 LNHDA and CDR2 SQIVND (reference sequence). The junction had 9 bases not matched to a gene; V was cut back by 6 bases and J by 9 bases.

The chain recombines TRBV19 with TRBJ2-1, with 10 bases fitting TRBD2. The V and J ends lost 3 bases and 7 bases, in that order; junction bases with no gene match: 6. Germline CDR1 is LNHDA and CDR2 is SQIVND (reference sequence). The CDR3 runs to 15 residues. The CDR3 DNA reads TGTGCCAGTAGTATCAGCGGGGGGGCCGGGAATGAGCAGTTCTTC. As protein: CASSISGGAGNEQFF. Complete variable domain (other parts from reference TRBV19 and TRBJ2-1): DGGITQSPKYLFRKEGQNVTLSCEQNLNHDAMYWYRQDPGQGLRLIYYSQIVNDFQKGDIAEGYSVSREKKESFPLTVTSAQKNPTAFYLCASSISGGAGNEQFFGPGTRLTVL.

This clone was counted a single time. The rearrangement uses TRBV21-1 and TRBJ1-1; the table's D call, TRBD1, has no DNA check behind it. TRBV21-1 is an annotated pseudogene. The CDR3 loop spans 12 amino acids. CDR3 residues: CASSWGHTEAFF. Written as DNA, the CDR3 is TGTGCCAGCAGCTGGGGGCACACTGAAGCTTTCTTT.

The V gene is TRBV4-1, the J gene TRBJ2-3; maybe TRBD2 (7 bases). The CDR3 is made up of 15 amino acids. Germline assignment: CDR1 MGHRA and CDR2 YSYEKL. The ends were cut back, 0 bases at V and 5 bases at J, with 12 bases in the middle. DNA of the CDR3: TGCGCCAGCAGCCAAGAAGGGGGGGCGGGAGATACGCAGTATTTT. It encodes CASSQEGGAGDTQYF.

The gene calls are TRBV7-2 and TRBJ2-1; tentatively, D is TRBD2 (6 bases). Germline V gene lookup returns CDR1 SGHTA and CDR2 FQGNSA. Trimming took 1 base from V and 4 from J, leaving 14 bases between them. The CDR3 spans 16 residues. CDR3 protein: CASSLEGGALYNEQFF. The CDR3, as DNA: TGTGCCAGCAGCTTAGAAGGCGGGGCGTTATACAATGAGCAGTTCTTC.